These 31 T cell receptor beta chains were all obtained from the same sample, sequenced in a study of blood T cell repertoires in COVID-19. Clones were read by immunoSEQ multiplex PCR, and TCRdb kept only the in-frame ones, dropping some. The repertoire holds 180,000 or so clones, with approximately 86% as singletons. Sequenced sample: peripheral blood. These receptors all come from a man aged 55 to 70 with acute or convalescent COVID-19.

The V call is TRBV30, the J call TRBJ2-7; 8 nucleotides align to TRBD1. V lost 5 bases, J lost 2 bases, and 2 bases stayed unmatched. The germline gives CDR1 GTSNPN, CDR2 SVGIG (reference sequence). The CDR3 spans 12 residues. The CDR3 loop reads CAWGQGTYEQYF. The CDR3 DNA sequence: TGTGCCTGGGGACAGGGTACCTACGAGCAGTACTTC.

The CDR3 is CASSEDRRRGTEAFF. CDR3 bases: TGTGCCAGCAGTGAGGACAGGAGACGGGGCACTGAAGCTTTCTTT. The J gene is TRBJ1-1, the V gene TRBV6-1, with 7 nucleotides matching TRBD1. The CDR3 is made up of 15 amino acids. Germline V lookup: CDR1 MNHNS, CDR2 SASEGT. The J segment lost 4 bases and the V segment lost 3 bases, leaving 8 bases of the junction unmatched.

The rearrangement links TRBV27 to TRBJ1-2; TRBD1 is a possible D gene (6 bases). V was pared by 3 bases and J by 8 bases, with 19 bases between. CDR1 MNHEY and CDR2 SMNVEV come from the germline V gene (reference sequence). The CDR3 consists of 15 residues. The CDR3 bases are TGTGCCAGCAGTTTTGTTGGTCAGGGGCTGAGGGGCTACACCTTC. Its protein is CASSFVGQGLRGYTF.

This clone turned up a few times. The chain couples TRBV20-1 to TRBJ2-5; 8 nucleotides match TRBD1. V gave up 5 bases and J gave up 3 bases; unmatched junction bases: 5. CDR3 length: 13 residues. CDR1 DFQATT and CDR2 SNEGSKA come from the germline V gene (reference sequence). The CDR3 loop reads CSAGDRGKETQYF. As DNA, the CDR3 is TGCAGTGCTGGTGACAGGGGCAAAGAGACCCAGTACTTC.

In nucleotides, the CDR3 is TGTGCCAGCAGCTTAGACGGGACTGAAGCTTTCTTT. It yields the protein CASSLDGTEAFF. V and J are TRBV7-8 and TRBJ1-1; D unclear. The CDR3 sequence is 12 residues long. Germline-derived CDR1 and CDR2 are SGHVS and FQNEAQ. Trimming took 1 base from V and 5 from J, leaving 5 bases between them.

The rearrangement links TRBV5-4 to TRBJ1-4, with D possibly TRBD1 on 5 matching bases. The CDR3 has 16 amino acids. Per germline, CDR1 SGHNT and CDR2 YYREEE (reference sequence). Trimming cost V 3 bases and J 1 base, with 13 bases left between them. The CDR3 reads CASSSQGDGTNEKLFF. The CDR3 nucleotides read TGTGCCAGCAGCTCCCAGGGTGATGGAACTAATGAAAAACTGTTTTTT.

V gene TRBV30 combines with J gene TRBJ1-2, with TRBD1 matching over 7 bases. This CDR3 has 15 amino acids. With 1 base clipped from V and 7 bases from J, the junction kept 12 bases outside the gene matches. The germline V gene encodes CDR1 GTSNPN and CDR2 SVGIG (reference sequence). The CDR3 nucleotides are TGTGCCTGGAGTGGGGAGACTGACAGGGAAGGTGGCTACACCTTC. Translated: CAWSGETDREGGYTF.

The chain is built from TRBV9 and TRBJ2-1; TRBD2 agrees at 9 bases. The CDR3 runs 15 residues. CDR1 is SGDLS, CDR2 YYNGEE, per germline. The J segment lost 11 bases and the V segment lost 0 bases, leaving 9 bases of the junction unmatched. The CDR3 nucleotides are TGTGCCAGCAGCGTAGATCTGACTAGCGGTAAGCAGCAGTTCTTC. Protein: CASSVDLTSGKQQFF. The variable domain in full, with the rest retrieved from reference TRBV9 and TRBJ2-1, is DSGVTQTPKHLITATGQRVTLRCSPRSGDLSVYWYQQSLDQGLQFLIQYYNGEERAKGNILERFSAQQFPDLHSELNLSSLELGDSALYFCASSVDLTSGKQQFFGPGTRLTVL.

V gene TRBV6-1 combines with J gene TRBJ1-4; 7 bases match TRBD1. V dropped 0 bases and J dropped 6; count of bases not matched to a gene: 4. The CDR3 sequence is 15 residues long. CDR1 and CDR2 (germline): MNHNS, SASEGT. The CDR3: CASSEATGRYEKLFF. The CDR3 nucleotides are TGTGCCAGCAGTGAAGCGACAGGGCGTTATGAAAAACTGTTTTTT.

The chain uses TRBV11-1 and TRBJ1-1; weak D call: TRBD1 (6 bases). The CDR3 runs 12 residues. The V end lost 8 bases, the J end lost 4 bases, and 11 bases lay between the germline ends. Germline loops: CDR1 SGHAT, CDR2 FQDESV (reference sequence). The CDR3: CASGRGVTEAFF. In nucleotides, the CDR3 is TGTGCCAGCGGCAGGGGTGTCACTGAAGCTTTCTTT. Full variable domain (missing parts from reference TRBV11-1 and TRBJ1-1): EAEVAQSPRYKITEKSQAVAFWCDPISGHATLYWYRQILGQGPELLVQFQDESVVDDSQLPKDRFSAERLKGVDSTLKIQPAELGDSAMYLCASGRGVTEAFFGQGTRLTVV.

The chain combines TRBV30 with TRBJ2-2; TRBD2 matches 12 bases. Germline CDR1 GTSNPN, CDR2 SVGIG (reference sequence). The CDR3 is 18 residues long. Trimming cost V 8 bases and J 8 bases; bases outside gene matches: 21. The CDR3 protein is CARMGEATSGRPRGELFF. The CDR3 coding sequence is TGTGCCCGGATGGGGGAGGCTACTAGCGGGAGGCCGAGGGGGGAGCTGTTTTTT.

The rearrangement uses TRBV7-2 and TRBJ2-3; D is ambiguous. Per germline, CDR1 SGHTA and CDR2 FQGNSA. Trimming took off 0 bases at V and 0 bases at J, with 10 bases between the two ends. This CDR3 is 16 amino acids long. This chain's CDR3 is CASSLAGIASTDTQYF. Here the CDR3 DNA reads TGTGCCAGCAGCTTAGCGGGCATTGCGAGCACAGATACGCAGTATTTT.

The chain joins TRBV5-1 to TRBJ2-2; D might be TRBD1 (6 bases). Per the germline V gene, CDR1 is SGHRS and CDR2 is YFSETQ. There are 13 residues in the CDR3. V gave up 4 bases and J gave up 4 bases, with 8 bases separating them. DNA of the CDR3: TGCGCCAGCAGCACACAGGGCACCGGGGAGCTGTTTTTT. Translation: CASSTQGTGELFF.

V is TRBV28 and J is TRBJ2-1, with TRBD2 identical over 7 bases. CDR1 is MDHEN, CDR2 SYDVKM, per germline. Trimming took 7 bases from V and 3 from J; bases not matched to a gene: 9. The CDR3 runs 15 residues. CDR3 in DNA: TGTGCCAGCACCGTAGGGCTAGCGGTCTACAATGAGCAGTTCTTC. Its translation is CASTVGLAVYNEQFF.

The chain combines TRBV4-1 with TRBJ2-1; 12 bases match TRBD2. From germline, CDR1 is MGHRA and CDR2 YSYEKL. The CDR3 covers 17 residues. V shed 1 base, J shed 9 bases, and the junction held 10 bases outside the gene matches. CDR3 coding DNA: TGCGCCAGCAGCCAAGCGAGAAGGACTAGCGGGGTGGGTGAGCAGTTCTTC. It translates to CASSQARRTSGVGEQFF.

DNA for the CDR3: TGTGCCAGCAGTTACGATACCGGACTAGTTTATGATGAGCAGTTCTTC. The encoded protein is CASSYDTGLVYDEQFF. The chain uses TRBV28 and TRBJ2-1; 7 nucleotides align to TRBD2. Germline V gene sequence: CDR1 MDHEN, CDR2 SYDVKM. V lost 4 bases to trimming and J lost 8 bases; unmatched junction nucleotides: 14. This CDR3 region has 16 residues.

The CDR3 reads CSAKGREKLFF. The DNA for the CDR3 is TGCAGTGCTAAGGGGAGGGAAAAACTGTTTTTT. The V and J genes are TRBV20-1 and TRBJ1-4, with D possibly TRBD1 on 5 matching bases. The germline V and J ends were trimmed by 4 bases and 8 bases, with 8 bases remaining between them. Germline V lookup: CDR1 DFQATT, CDR2 SNEGSKA (reference sequence). CDR3 length equals 11 residues.

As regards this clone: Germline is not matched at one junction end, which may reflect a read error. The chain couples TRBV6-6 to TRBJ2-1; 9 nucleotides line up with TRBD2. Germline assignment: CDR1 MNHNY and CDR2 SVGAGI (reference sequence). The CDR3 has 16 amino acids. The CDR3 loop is CASSPPGGRGDNEQLF. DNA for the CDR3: TGTGCCAGCAGCCCCCCTGGCGGGAGGGGGGACAATGAGCAGCTCTTC.

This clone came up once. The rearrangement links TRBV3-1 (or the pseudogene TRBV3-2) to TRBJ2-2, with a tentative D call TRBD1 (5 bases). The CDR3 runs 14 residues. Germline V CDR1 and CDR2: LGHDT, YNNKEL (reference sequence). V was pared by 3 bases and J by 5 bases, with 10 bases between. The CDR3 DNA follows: TGTGCCAGCAGCCAGGGGCACCAGACCGGGGAGCTGTTTTTT. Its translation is CASSQGHQTGELFF.

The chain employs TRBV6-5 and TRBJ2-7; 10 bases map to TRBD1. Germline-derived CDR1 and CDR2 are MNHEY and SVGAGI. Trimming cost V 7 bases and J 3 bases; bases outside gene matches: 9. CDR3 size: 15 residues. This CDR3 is CASIKSGTGVYEQYF. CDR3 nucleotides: TGTGCCAGCATTAAAAGCGGGACAGGGGTCTACGAGCAGTACTTC.

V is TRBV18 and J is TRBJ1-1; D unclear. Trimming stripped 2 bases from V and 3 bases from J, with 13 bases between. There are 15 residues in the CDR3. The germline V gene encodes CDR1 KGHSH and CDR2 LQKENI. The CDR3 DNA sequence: TGTGCCAGCTCACCAACTGAGGTTGAGGACACTGAAGCTTTCTTT. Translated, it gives CASSPTEVEDTEAFF.

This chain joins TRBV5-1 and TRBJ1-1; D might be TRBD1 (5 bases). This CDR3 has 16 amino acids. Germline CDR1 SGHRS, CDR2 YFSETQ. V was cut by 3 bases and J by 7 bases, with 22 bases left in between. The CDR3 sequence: CASSWNQGNQGGEAFF. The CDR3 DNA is TGCGCCAGCAGCTGGAACCAAGGCAACCAGGGAGGTGAAGCTTTCTTT.

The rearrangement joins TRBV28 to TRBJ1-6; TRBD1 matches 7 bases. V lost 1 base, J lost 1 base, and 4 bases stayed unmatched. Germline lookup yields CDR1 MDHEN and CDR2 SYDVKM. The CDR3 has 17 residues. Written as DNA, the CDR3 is TGTGCCAGCAGTTTATCCTTACAGGGGTCCTATAATTCACCCCTCCACTTT. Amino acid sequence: CASSLSLQGSYNSPLHF. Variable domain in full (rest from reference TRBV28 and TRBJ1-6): DVKVTQSSRYLVKRTGEKVFLECVQDMDHENMFWYRQDPGLGLRLIYFSYDVKMKEKGDIPEGYSVSREKKERFSLILESASTNQTSMYLCASSLSLQGSYNSPLHFGNGTRLTVT.

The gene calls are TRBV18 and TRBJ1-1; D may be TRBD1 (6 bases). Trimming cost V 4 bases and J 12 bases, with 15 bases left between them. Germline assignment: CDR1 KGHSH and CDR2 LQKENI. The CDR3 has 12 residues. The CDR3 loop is CASSQDRSITFF. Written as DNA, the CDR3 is TGTGCCAGCTCACAGGACAGATCCATTACTTTCTTT.

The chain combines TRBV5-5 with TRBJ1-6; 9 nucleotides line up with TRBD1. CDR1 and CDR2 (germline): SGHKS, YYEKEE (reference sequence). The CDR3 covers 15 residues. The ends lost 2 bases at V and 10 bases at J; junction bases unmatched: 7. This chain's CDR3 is CASSFDWDRESPLHF. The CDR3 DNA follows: TGTGCCAGCAGCTTTGACTGGGACAGGGAATCACCCCTCCACTTT.

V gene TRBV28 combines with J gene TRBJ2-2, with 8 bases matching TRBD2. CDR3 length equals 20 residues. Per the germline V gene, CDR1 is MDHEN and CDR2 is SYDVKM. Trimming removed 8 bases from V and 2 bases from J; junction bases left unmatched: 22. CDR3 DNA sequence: TGTGCCAGCTACCTGGGCAGCCGGTTCGGGCGGGAGGCTAACACCGGGGAGCTGTTTTTT. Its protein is CASYLGSRFGREANTGELFF.

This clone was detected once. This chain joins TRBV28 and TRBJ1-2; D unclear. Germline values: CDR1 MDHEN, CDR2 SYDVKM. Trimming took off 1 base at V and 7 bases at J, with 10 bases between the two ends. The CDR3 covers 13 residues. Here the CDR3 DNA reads TGTGCCAGCAGTTTATCGGAACGGGGTGGCTACACCTTC. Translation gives CASSLSERGGYTF.

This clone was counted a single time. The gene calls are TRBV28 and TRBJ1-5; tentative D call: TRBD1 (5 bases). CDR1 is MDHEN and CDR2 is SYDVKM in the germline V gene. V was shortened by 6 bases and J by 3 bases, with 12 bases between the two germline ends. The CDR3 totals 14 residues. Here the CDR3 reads CASSQGRTNQPQHF. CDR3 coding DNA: TGTGCCAGCAGCCAGGGCAGAACCAATCAGCCCCAGCATTTT.

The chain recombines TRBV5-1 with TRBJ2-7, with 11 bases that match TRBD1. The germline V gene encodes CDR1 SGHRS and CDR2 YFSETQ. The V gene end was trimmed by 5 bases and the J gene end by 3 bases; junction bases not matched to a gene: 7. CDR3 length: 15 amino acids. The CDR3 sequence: CASRYSGTGGYEQYF. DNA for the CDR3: TGCGCCAGCAGATACTCCGGGACAGGGGGCTACGAGCAGTACTTC.

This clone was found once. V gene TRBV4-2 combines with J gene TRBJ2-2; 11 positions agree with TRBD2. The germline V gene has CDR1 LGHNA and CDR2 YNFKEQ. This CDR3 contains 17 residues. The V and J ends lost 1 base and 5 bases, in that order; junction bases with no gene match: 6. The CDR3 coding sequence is TGTGCCAGCAGCCAAGTCGGGCTAGCGGGAGGAACCGGGGAGCTGTTTTTT. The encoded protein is CASSQVGLAGGTGELFF.

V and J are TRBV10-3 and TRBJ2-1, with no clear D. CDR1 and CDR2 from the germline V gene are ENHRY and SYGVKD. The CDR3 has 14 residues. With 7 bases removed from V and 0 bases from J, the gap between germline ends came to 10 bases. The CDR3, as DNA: TGTGCCATCATGGCACAGACCTCCTACAATGAGCAGTTCTTC. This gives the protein CAIMAQTSYNEQFF.